These T cell receptor beta chains were read from a single sample in a study of CD8 T cells in Susac syndrome. TCRdb itself ran the immunoSEQ multiplex PCR reads through MiXCR, one entry per CDR3 protein. The sample has approximately 200,000 distinct CDR3 sequences, 90% to 95% seen once. Sequenced input: CD8+ T cells from PBMCs. These receptors were taken from a human donor with multiple sclerosis. CDR3s include the opening cysteine and the closing phenylalanine or tryptophan. A D gene is named only where the DNA matches it firmly. Some rows mark clone size as missing; the rest say once, few, many or name a class of expanded clone.

V gene: TRBV20-1; J gene: TRBJ2-7; D gene: NA; clone size: NA; CDR3 protein: CSARDLGGDSYEQYF; CDR3 DNA: TGCAGTGCTAGAGATTTGGGGGGAGACTCCTACGAGCAGTACTTC
V gene: TRBV7-9; J gene: TRBJ2-5; D gene: NA; clone size: NA; CDR3 protein: CASLRDLQETQYF; CDR3 DNA: TGTGCCAGCCTCAGGGACCTACAAGAGACCCAGTACTTC
V gene: TRBV13; J gene: TRBJ2-5; D gene: TRBD2; clone size: NA; CDR3 protein: CASSLGLAGARGQETQYF; CDR3 DNA: TGTGCCAGCAGCTTGGGACTAGCGGGGGCCCGTGGGCAAGAGACCCAGTACTTC
V gene: TRBV2; J gene: TRBJ2-7; D gene: NA; clone size: once; CDR3 protein: CAITDNYEQYF; CDR3 DNA: TGTGCCATCACGGATAACTACGAGCAGTACTTC
V gene: TRBV23-1; J gene: TRBJ2-1; D gene: TRBD2; clone size: NA; CDR3 protein: CASSHENGRTGLRRTTSYNDEQFF; CDR3 DNA: TGCGCCAGCAGTCACGAAAACGGTCGAACGGGACTAAGGAGGACAACATCCTACAATGACGAGCAGTTCTTC
V gene: TRBV5-6; J gene: TRBJ1-1; D gene: NA; clone size: NA; CDR3 protein: CASSTGLWTEAFF; CDR3 DNA: TGTGCCAGCAGCACCGGACTGTGGACTGAAGCTTTCTTT
V gene: TRBV29-1; J gene: TRBJ1-1; D gene: NA; clone size: NA; CDR3 protein: CSVEVRYPHTEAFF; CDR3 DNA: TGCAGCGTTGAAGTCCGATATCCCCACACTGAAGCTTTCTTT
V gene: TRBV4-3; J gene: TRBJ2-1; D gene: TRBD2; clone size: NA; CDR3 protein: CASSQETGLAAYNEQFF; CDR3 DNA: TGCGCCAGCAGCCAAGAGACCGGGCTAGCGGCCTACAATGAGCAGTTCTTC
V gene: TRBV18; J gene: TRBJ2-1; D gene: TRBD2; clone size: NA; CDR3 protein: CASSYGSGSDEQFF; CDR3 DNA: TGTGCCAGCTCCTACGGTAGCGGGAGCGATGAGCAGTTCTTC
V gene: TRBV12-3/TRBV12-4; J gene: TRBJ2-1; D gene: TRBD1; clone size: NA; CDR3 protein: CASSQPQGLGEQFF; CDR3 DNA: TGTGCCAGCAGCCAACCACAGGGGCTTGGTGAGCAGTTCTTC
V gene: TRBV27; J gene: TRBJ1-3; D gene: TRBD1; clone size: NA; CDR3 protein: CASSFTGGFGNTIYF; CDR3 DNA: TGTGCCAGCAGTTTTACAGGGGGCTTTGGAAACACCATATATTTT
V gene: TRBV19; J gene: TRBJ1-6; D gene: NA; clone size: NA; CDR3 protein: CASSIDGTRVHF; CDR3 DNA: TGTGCCAGTAGTATAGACGGGACACGAGTCCACTTT
V gene: TRBV7-9; J gene: TRBJ2-7; D gene: NA; clone size: NA; CDR3 protein: CASSLGGQTSYEQYF; CDR3 DNA: TGTGCCAGCAGCTTAGGAGGACAGACCTCCTACGAGCAGTACTTC
V gene: TRBV9; J gene: TRBJ2-1; D gene: NA; clone size: NA; CDR3 protein: CASSQRPGPANEQFF; CDR3 DNA: TGTGCCAGCAGCCAAAGACCGGGACCGGCGAATGAGCAGTTCTTC
V gene: TRBV12-1; J gene: TRBJ1-5; D gene: NA; clone size: NA; CDR3 protein: CASSFEGSREVGQPQHF; CDR3 DNA: TGTGCCAGCAGCTTTGAAGGATCTAGGGAGGTAGGTCAGCCCCAGCATTTT
V gene: TRBV19; J gene: TRBJ2-7; D gene: TRBD2; clone size: few; CDR3 protein: CASSIGSGGSYEQYF; CDR3 DNA: TGTGCCAGTAGTATTGGGTCGGGAGGCTCCTACGAGCAGTACTTC